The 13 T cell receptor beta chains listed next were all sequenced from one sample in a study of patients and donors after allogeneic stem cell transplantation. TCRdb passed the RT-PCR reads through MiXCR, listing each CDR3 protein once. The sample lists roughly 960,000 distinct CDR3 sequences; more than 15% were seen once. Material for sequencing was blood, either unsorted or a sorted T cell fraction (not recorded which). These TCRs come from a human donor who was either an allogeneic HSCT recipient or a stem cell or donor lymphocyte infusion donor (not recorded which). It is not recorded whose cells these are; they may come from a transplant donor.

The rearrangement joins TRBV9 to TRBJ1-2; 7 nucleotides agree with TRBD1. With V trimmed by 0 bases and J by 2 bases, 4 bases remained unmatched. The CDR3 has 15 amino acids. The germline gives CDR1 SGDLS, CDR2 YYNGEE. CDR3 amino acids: CASSVEMGQNYGYTF. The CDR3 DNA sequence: TGTGCCAGCAGCGTAGAGATGGGACAGAACTATGGCTACACCTTC. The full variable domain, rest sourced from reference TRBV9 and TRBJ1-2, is DSGVTQTPKHLITATGQRVTLRCSPRSGDLSVYWYQQSLDQGLQFLIQYYNGEERAKGNILERFSAQQFPDLHSELNLSSLELGDSALYFCASSVEMGQNYGYTFGSGTRLTVV.

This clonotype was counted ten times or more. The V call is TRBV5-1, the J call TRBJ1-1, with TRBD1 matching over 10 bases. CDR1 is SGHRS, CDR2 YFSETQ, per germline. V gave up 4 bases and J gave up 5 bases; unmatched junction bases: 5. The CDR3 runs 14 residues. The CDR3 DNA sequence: TGCGCCAGCAGCGGACAGGGGGTCGGTACTGAAGCTTTCTTT. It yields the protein CASSGQGVGTEAFF.

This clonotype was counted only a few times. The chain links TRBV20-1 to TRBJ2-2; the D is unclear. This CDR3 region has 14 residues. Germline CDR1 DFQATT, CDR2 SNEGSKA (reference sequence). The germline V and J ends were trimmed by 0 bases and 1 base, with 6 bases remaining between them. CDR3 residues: CSARDRQNTGELFF. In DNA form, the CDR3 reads TGCAGTGCTAGAGATCGGCAGAACACCGGGGAGCTGTTTTTT.

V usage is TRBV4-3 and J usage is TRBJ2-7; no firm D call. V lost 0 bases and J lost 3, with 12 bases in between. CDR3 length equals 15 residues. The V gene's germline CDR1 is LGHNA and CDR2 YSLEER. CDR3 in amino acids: CASSQDPGMGYEQYF. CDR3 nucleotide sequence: TGCGCCAGCAGCCAAGACCCGGGCATGGGCTACGAGCAGTACTTC.

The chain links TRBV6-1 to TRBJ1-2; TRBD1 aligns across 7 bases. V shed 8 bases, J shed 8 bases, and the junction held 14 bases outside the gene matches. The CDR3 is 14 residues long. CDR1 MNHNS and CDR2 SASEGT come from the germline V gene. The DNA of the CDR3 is TGTGCCAGCTTCCCCTTAAAGGGGGCGGAGGGCTACACCTTC. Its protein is CASFPLKGAEGYTF.

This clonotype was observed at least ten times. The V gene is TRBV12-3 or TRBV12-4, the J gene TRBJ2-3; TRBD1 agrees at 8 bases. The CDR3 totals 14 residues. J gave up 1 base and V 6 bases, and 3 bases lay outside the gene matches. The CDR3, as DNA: TGTGCCAGCAGCGGGACAGGAGGCACAGATACGCAGTATTTT. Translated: CASSGTGGTDTQYF.

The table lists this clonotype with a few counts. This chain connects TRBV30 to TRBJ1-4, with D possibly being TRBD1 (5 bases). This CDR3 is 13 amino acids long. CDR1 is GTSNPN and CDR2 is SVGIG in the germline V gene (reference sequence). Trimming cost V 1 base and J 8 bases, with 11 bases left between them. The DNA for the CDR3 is TGTGCCTGGAGTGCGGGGGTGAGGGAAAAACTGTTTTTT. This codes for CAWSAGVREKLFF.

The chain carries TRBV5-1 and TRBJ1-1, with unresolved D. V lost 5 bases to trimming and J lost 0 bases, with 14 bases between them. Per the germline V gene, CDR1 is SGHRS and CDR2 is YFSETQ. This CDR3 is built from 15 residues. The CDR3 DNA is TGCGCCAGCAGGAGTTCAATCGCTATGAACACTGAAGCTTTCTTT. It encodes CASRSSIAMNTEAFF.

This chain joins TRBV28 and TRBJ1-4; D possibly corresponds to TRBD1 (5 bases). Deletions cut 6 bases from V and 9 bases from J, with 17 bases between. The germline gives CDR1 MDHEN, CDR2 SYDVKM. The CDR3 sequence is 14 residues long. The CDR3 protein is CASRGQGGAQKLFF. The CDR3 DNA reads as TGTGCCAGCAGAGGGCAAGGAGGGGCGCAAAAACTGTTTTTT.

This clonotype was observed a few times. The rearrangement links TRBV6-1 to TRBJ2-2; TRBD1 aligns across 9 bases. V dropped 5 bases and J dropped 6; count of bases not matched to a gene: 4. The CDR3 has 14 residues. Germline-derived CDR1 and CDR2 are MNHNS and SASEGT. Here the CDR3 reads CASSRDREAGELFF. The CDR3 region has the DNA TGTGCCAGCAGTCGGGACAGGGAAGCCGGGGAGCTGTTTTTT.

CDR3 protein: CASSQPGRIYGYTF. The CDR3 region has the DNA TGCGCCAGCAGCCAGCCAGGACGGATCTATGGCTACACCTTC. V usage is TRBV4-1 and J usage is TRBJ1-2; D ambiguous. The CDR3 runs 14 residues. The V gene lost 3 bases and the J gene lost 4 bases, with 12 bases spanning the gap. Germline V gene sequence: CDR1 MGHRA, CDR2 YSYEKL.

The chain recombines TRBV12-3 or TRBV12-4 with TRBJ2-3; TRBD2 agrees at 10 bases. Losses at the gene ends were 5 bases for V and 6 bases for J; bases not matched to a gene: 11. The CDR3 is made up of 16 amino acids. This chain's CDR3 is CASSPRPSGGLDTQYF. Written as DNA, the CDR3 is TGTGCCAGCAGTCCCCGCCCTAGCGGGGGTCTGGATACGCAGTATTTT.

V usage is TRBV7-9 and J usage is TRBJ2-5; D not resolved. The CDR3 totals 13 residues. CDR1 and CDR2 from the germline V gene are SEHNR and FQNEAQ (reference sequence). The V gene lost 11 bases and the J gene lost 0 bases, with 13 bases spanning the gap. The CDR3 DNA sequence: TGTGCCGGAAGTCAGCTGTACCAAGAGACCCAGTACTTC. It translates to CAGSQLYQETQYF.